The 9 T cell receptor beta chains listed next were all sequenced from one sample in a study of T cells in Graves' hyperthyroidism and ophthalmopathy. Regions amplified from RNA transcripts were the TCR beta CDR3 regions. The HTBI primer set drove a first-round RT-PCR of the TCR CDR3. TCRdb reprocessed the multiplex PCR reads with MiXCR, giving one entry per CDR3 protein. The repertoire holds about 700,000 distinct CDR3 sequences, with around 13% as singletons. The sequenced sample consisted of blood. These receptors were collected from a young woman with Graves' hyperthyroidism.

The chain has TRBV5-1 and TRBJ1-2; D is unclear. This CDR3 has 14 amino acids. Germline V lookup: CDR1 SGHRS, CDR2 YFSETQ. V shed 4 bases and J shed 7 bases, with 17 bases lying between them. The CDR3 sequence is CASSVTGPPPGYTF. DNA for the CDR3: TGCGCCAGCAGCGTGACCGGGCCTCCACCTGGCTACACCTTC.

This chain links TRBV29-1 with TRBJ2-2, with D tentatively TRBD1 (6 bases). Trimming cost V 6 bases and J 0 bases, with 11 bases left between them. The CDR3 sequence is 14 residues long. Germline V gene sequence: CDR1 SQVTM, CDR2 ANQGSEA. The CDR3 loop is CSVRTAANTGELFF. As DNA, the CDR3 is TGCAGCGTGCGGACAGCCGCGAACACCGGGGAGCTGTTTTTT.

This clonotype was recorded at least ten times. The rearrangement uses TRBV6-1 and TRBJ1-5; D might be TRBD1 (5 bases). CDR3 length: 15 residues. Germline V gene data show CDR1 as MNHNS and CDR2 as SASEGT. V lost 2 bases and J lost 7, with 15 bases in between. The CDR3 sequence: CASSEWGRGMQPQHF. The CDR3 bases are TGTGCCAGCAGTGAATGGGGACGGGGGATGCAGCCCCAGCATTTT.

This clonotype was observed at least ten times. V usage is TRBV18 and J usage is TRBJ2-3; 12 bases match TRBD2. The junction had 4 bases not matched to a gene; V was cut back by 3 bases and J by 3 bases. This CDR3 is 16 amino acids long. Germline lookup yields CDR1 KGHSH and CDR2 LQKENI. The CDR3: CASSPGLAGTTDTQYF. In DNA form, the CDR3 reads TGTGCCAGCTCACCCGGACTAGCGGGAACGACAGATACGCAGTATTTT. Together with reference TRBV18 and TRBJ2-3, the CDR3 gives the full variable domain: NAGVMQNPRHLVRRRGQEARLRCSPMKGHSHVYWYRQLPEEGLKFMVYLQKENIIDESGMPKERFSAEFPKEGPSILRIQQVVRGDSAAYFCASSPGLAGTTDTQYFGPGTRLTVL.

This clonotype appeared many times. At one of its ends the junction is not consistent with the germline gene, which may arise from a read error. This chain uses TRBV12-3 or TRBV12-4 with TRBJ2-7; 11 bases map to TRBD2. The CDR3 contains 13 residues. In DNA form, the CDR3 reads TGTGCCAGCAGTCTAGCGGGAGGTTACGAGCAGTACTTC. Its translation: CASSLAGGYEQYF.

Points on this clonotype: A much larger clone differs by one base, so this may be a read error. This chain uses TRBV4-1 with TRBJ1-2, with TRBD1 as a possible D gene (6 bases). Trimming stripped 4 bases from V and 7 bases from J, with 19 bases between. Germline loops: CDR1 MGHRA, CDR2 YSYEKL. The CDR3 length is 15 residues. CDR3 sequence (DNA): TGCGCCAGCAGCCCGATACAGGGCCCACGAAGTGGCTACACCTTC. Translating gives CASSPIQGPRSGYTF.

This clonotype was counted at least ten times. The J gene is TRBJ2-3, the V gene TRBV11-2; D not resolved. The germline CDR1 and CDR2 sequences are SGHAT and FQNNGV. The CDR3 has 14 amino acids. The ends were cut back, 4 bases at V and 4 bases at J, with 12 bases in the middle. The CDR3: CASSSLDRSDTQYF. The CDR3 DNA is TGTGCCAGCAGCTCACTCGACCGTTCAGATACGCAGTATTTT.

This clonotype has a count of ten or more. The chain has TRBV6-1 and TRBJ2-1, with a weak D call TRBD2 (7 bases). The CDR3 runs 16 residues. The germline gives CDR1 MNHNS, CDR2 SASEGT. Trimming stripped 6 bases from V and 2 bases from J, with 17 bases between. CDR3 coding DNA: TGTGCCAGCAGATCTCAAGCGGGGACAACCTACAATGAGCAGTTCTTC. Amino acid sequence: CASRSQAGTTYNEQFF.

This clonotype has more than one count but fewer than ten. A read error may produce the germline difference seen at one junction end. The genes are TRBV19 and TRBJ2-3, with a tentative D call TRBD1 (5 bases). There are 14 residues in the CDR3. CDR1 and CDR2 (germline): LNHDA, SQIVND (reference sequence). CDR3: CASALAWGTDTQYF. The CDR3 DNA reads as TGTGCCAGCGCCCTGGCATGGGGCACAGATACGCAGTACTTT.